This entry lists 31 T cell receptor beta chains sequenced from one sample in a study of cytomegalovirus exposure and HLA in healthy donors. The PCR ran on 60 Vbeta and 13 Jbeta primers. The assay was immunoSEQ multiplex PCR, and TCRdb's table has in-frame clones only and misses some. The sample includes 75,000 to 95,000 clones, over 80% seen only once; the top ten take about 2.3%. Sequences were obtained from PBMCs. These receptors were obtained from a man aged 18 to 30 in good health and CMV-seronegative.

This clone turned up a few times. The chain recombines TRBV5-6 with TRBJ2-5; D is ambiguous. The CDR3 spans 16 residues. The germline V and J ends were trimmed by 0 bases and 0 bases, with 12 bases remaining between them. Germline CDR1 SGHDT, CDR2 YYEEEE. DNA for the CDR3: TGTGCCAGCAGCTTGGCCTGGTCCACGGACCAAGAGACCCAGTACTTC. It encodes CASSLAWSTDQETQYF. Using reference TRBV5-6 and TRBJ2-5 for the parts outside the CDR3, the full variable domain is DAGVTQSPTHLIKTRGQQVTLRCSPKSGHDTVSWYQQALGQGPQFIFQYYEEEERQRGNFPDRFSGHQFPNYSSELNVNALLLGDSALYLCASSLAWSTDQETQYFGPGTRLLVL.

This rearrangement joins TRBV27 to TRBJ1-2; D is possibly TRBD1 (6 bases). V was shortened by 7 bases and J by 0 bases, with 15 bases between the two germline ends. This CDR3 spans 15 amino acids. Germline V lookup: CDR1 MNHEY, CDR2 SMNVEV (reference sequence). CDR3 loop: CASMPTGQSNYGYTF. The CDR3, as DNA: TGTGCCAGCATGCCCACAGGGCAATCTAACTATGGCTACACCTTC.

The rearrangement uses TRBV12-5 and TRBJ2-1, with TRBD1 matching 9 bases. The ends lost 8 bases at V and 5 bases at J; junction bases unmatched: 10. Germline CDR1 reads LGHNT; CDR2 reads FRNRAP. There are 15 residues in the CDR3. The chain's CDR3 is CASHQGTGRNNEQFF. The CDR3 DNA reads as TGTGCTAGTCACCAAGGGACAGGGCGAAACAATGAGCAGTTCTTC.

V gene TRBV9 combines with J gene TRBJ2-5, with 7 positions matching TRBD2. This CDR3 comprises 15 residues. In germline, CDR1 is SGDLS, CDR2 YYNGEE. With V trimmed by 0 bases and J by 3 bases, 5 bases remained unmatched. The CDR3, as DNA: TGTGCCAGCAGCGTAGGGGGGACTACCAAAGAGACCCAGTACTTC. The encoded protein is CASSVGGTTKETQYF. Using reference TRBV9 and TRBJ2-5 for the parts outside the CDR3, the full variable domain is DSGVTQTPKHLITATGQRVTLRCSPRSGDLSVYWYQQSLDQGLQFLIQYYNGEERAKGNILERFSAQQFPDLHSELNLSSLELGDSALYFCASSVGGTTKETQYFGPGTRLLVL.

The chain links TRBV7-2 to TRBJ2-1; 7 bases are shared with TRBD1. Trimming at V came to 4 bases and at J to 8 bases, leaving 5 bases not matched to a gene. This CDR3 has 13 residues. The germline V gene encodes CDR1 SGHTA and CDR2 FQGNSA. Here the CDR3 DNA reads TGTGCCAGCAGCTCACAGGGGACACATGAGCAGTTCTTC. Its translation is CASSSQGTHEQFF. Drawing the rest from reference TRBV7-2 and TRBJ2-1, the complete variable domain is GAGVSQSPSNKVTEKGKDVELRCDPISGHTALYWYRQSLGQGLEFLIYFQGNSAPDKSGLPSDRFSAERTGGSVSTLTIQRTQQEDSAVYLCASSSQGTHEQFFGPGTRLTVL.

The rearrangement links TRBV30 to TRBJ1-2; D not certain. The length of the CDR3 is 14 residues. Germline V gene lookup returns CDR1 GTSNPN and CDR2 SVGIG (reference sequence). V was trimmed by 0 bases and J by 5 bases, leaving 13 bases between them. The CDR3 region has the DNA TGTGCCTGGAGTGTTGACACTTCTCGGTATGGCTACACCTTC. This translates into CAWSVDTSRYGYTF.

The CDR3 loop reads CASSVDPAGLREQYF. The CDR3 DNA follows: TGTGCCAGCAGCGTAGACCCCGCGGGTCTCCGGGAGCAGTACTTC. V is TRBV9 and J is TRBJ2-7; the D gene is possibly TRBD2 (5 bases). The length of the CDR3 is 15 residues. In germline, CDR1 is SGDLS, CDR2 YYNGEE. V was pared by 0 bases and J by 7 bases, with 17 bases between.

Only a few counts were recorded for this clone. V usage is TRBV5-1 and J usage is TRBJ2-2; the match to TRBD2 covers 15 bases. V dropped 4 bases and J dropped 6; count of bases not matched to a gene: 4. Germline CDR1 SGHRS, CDR2 YFSETQ. The CDR3 contains 16 residues. CDR3 in amino acids: CASSPGLAGGPGELFF. The CDR3 coding sequence is TGCGCCAGCAGCCCAGGACTAGCGGGAGGGCCCGGGGAGCTGTTTTTT.

This clone was found once. This chain joins TRBV21-1 and TRBJ1-1; the D call of TRBD1 is as the table states it, not checked on the DNA. TRBV21-1 is a pseudogene segment. This CDR3 is 14 amino acids long. DNA for the CDR3: TGTGCCAGCACCGCTACAGGGTCGAACACTGAAGCTTTCTTT. Encoded protein: CASTATGSNTEAFF.

The rearrangement links TRBV18 to TRBJ2-7; D possibly corresponds to TRBD2 (7 bases). V lost 3 bases to trimming and J lost 0 bases, with 15 bases between them. The CDR3 is made up of 16 amino acids. Germline CDR1 and CDR2: KGHSH and LQKENI. In nucleotides, the CDR3 is TGTGCCAGCTCACCGCTGAGGGGGGGGTCCTCCTACGAGCAGTACTTC. Its protein product is CASSPLRGGSSYEQYF.

The chain couples TRBV12-5 to TRBJ2-3, with 11 bases lining up with TRBD2. Germline V gene lookup returns CDR1 LGHNT and CDR2 FRNRAP. V lost 5 bases to trimming and J lost 5 bases; unmatched junction nucleotides: 6. The CDR3 consists of 15 residues. As DNA, the CDR3 is TGTGCTAGTGGTCGAACTAGCGGGAGATTAGATACGCAGTATTTT. It translates to CASGRTSGRLDTQYF.

The rearrangement links TRBV11-3 to TRBJ2-2; D is perhaps TRBD2 (6 bases). Per germline, CDR1 SGHNT and CDR2 YENEEA. Deletions cut 5 bases from V and 7 bases from J, with 11 bases between. CDR3 size: 13 residues. In nucleotides, the CDR3 is TGTGCCAGCAGCATTAGCGGAGACGGGGAGCTGTTTTTT. Translation: CASSISGDGELFF.

This sequence joins TRBV18 and TRBJ2-1; D gene uncertain. Germline CDR1 is KGHSH and CDR2 is LQKENI. The CDR3 totals 12 residues. Trimming took off 3 bases at V and 7 bases at J, with 7 bases between the two ends. The CDR3 sequence: CASSPSRNEQFF. The CDR3 DNA sequence: TGTGCCAGCTCACCCTCCCGTAATGAGCAGTTCTTC.

The chain joins TRBV7-2 to TRBJ1-4, with TRBD1 as a possible D gene (6 bases). Trimming took off 1 base at V and 5 bases at J, with 14 bases between the two ends. CDR1 and CDR2 from the germline V gene are SGHTA and FQGNSA. The CDR3 length is 16 residues. For the CDR3, the DNA is TGTGCCAGCAGCTTAGGGAGGGGGGGCTCGAATGAAAAACTGTTTTTT. As protein: CASSLGRGGSNEKLFF. Based on the CDR3 plus reference TRBV7-2 and TRBJ1-4, the full variable domain is GAGVSQSPSNKVTEKGKDVELRCDPISGHTALYWYRQSLGQGLEFLIYFQGNSAPDKSGLPSDRFSAERTGGSVSTLTIQRTQQEDSAVYLCASSLGRGGSNEKLFFGSGTQLSVL.

This clone was seen only a few times. The V gene is TRBV5-4, the J gene TRBJ1-3; D call uncertain. Trimming cost V 0 bases and J 0 bases, with 10 bases left between them. The germline gives CDR1 SGHNT, CDR2 YYREEE (reference sequence). The CDR3 length is 16 residues. The CDR3, as DNA: TGTGCCAGCAGCTTGGGGGCGCCCGGCTCTGGAAACACCATATATTTT. This sequence encodes CASSLGAPGSGNTIYF.

This chain uses TRBV29-1 with TRBJ2-1, with TRBD2 matching 10 bases. This CDR3 has 13 residues. J lost 12 bases, V lost 3 bases, and 8 bases had no gene match. Germline V gene data show CDR1 as SQVTM and CDR2 as ANQGSEA. The CDR3: CSVEIAGGLGQFF. The DNA for the CDR3 is TGCAGCGTTGAGATAGCGGGAGGCCTGGGGCAGTTCTTC.

V is TRBV5-6 and J is TRBJ1-5; 10 bases match TRBD1. The CDR3 loop spans 16 amino acids. The V segment lost 1 base and the J segment 3 bases; nucleotides outside the gene matches: 4. CDR1 and CDR2 (germline): SGHDT, YYEEEE. The CDR3 loop is CASSLYGTGDNQPQHF. DNA of the CDR3: TGTGCCAGCAGCTTGTACGGGACAGGGGACAATCAGCCCCAGCATTTT.

This chain links TRBV11-1 with TRBJ2-1; tentative D call: TRBD2 (6 bases). CDR1 SGHAT and CDR2 FQDESV come from the germline V gene (reference sequence). The V end lost 2 bases, the J end lost 2 bases, and 19 bases lay between the germline ends. The CDR3 has 18 amino acids. Written as DNA, the CDR3 is TGTGCCAGCAGCTTAACTACCCCTTTGGGGGGTACCTACAATGAGCAGTTCTTC. This gives the protein CASSLTTPLGGTYNEQFF.

The V gene is TRBV7-3, the J gene TRBJ2-7; TRBD1 matches at 8 bases. CDR1 and CDR2 from the germline V gene are SGHTA and FQGTGA. This CDR3 has 15 amino acids. The V segment lost 4 bases and the J segment 0 bases; nucleotides outside the gene matches: 5. The CDR3 here is CASSSGQGGSYEQYF. DNA of the CDR3: TGTGCCAGCAGCTCCGGACAGGGAGGCTCCTACGAGCAGTACTTC.

Written as DNA, the CDR3 is TGTGCCAGCAGTCAGCGGCGGGCCAGGACCTACAATGAGCAGTTCTTC. Amino acid sequence: CASSQRRARTYNEQFF. The V call is TRBV27, the J call TRBJ2-1; D may be TRBD2 (5 bases). Trimming pared 5 bases from V and 2 bases from J, leaving 16 bases between. The CDR3 length is 16 residues. The V gene's germline CDR1 is MNHEY and CDR2 SMNVEV (reference sequence).

The chain is built from TRBV6-5 and TRBJ2-5; possible D gene TRBD1, 6 bases. Germline V gene sequence: CDR1 MNHEY, CDR2 SVGAGI. V was shortened by 6 bases and J by 4 bases, with 18 bases between the two germline ends. This CDR3 is 15 amino acids long. The CDR3 coding sequence is TGTGCCAGCAGCCTGCAGGGGCTTGGAGGAGAGACCCAGTACTTC. Protein sequence: CASSLQGLGGETQYF.

The genes are TRBV2 and TRBJ1-1; D is possibly TRBD1 (6 bases). Trimming cost V 6 bases and J 2 bases, with 13 bases left between them. CDR3 length: 14 amino acids. Germline lookup yields CDR1 SNHLY and CDR2 FYNNEI. The CDR3 is CASRLTTGNTEAFF. The CDR3 DNA sequence: TGTGCCAGCAGACTCACGACAGGCAACACTGAAGCTTTCTTT.

J is TRBJ1-3 and V is TRBV6-5; 7 bases fit TRBD1. The CDR3 spans 16 residues. CDR1 MNHEY and CDR2 SVGAGI come from the germline V gene. Trimming at V came to 2 bases and at J to 0 bases, leaving 4 bases not matched to a gene. CDR3 sequence: CASSYAGGVSGNTIYF. Here the CDR3 DNA reads TGTGCCAGCAGTTACGCAGGGGGAGTCTCTGGAAACACCATATATTTT.

The rearrangement links TRBV5-6 to TRBJ1-2; 7 positions agree with TRBD1. CDR3 length equals 16 residues. Germline trimming cut 1 base from V and 3 bases from J; bases unmatched to any gene: 9. Per germline, CDR1 SGHDT and CDR2 YYEEEE. The DNA for the CDR3 is TGTGCCAGCAGCTTGAGGGGTCAGGGGGGACACTATGGCTACACCTTC. Amino acids: CASSLRGQGGHYGYTF.

CDR3 residues: CASSRIGRTSGRHNEQFF. The CDR3 coding sequence is TGCGCCAGCAGCCGGATAGGAAGGACTAGCGGGAGACACAATGAGCAGTTCTTC. The rearrangement uses TRBV4-3 and TRBJ2-1, with TRBD2 matching over 13 bases. Trimming removed 4 bases from V and 5 bases from J; junction bases left unmatched: 11. CDR1 and CDR2 (germline): LGHNA, YSLEER. The CDR3 is 18 amino acids.

The gene calls are TRBV7-3 and TRBJ2-5; 7 nucleotides line up with TRBD2. The CDR3 length is 15 residues. Germline CDR1 SGHTA, CDR2 FQGTGA. V was clipped by 0 bases and J by 4 bases; unmatched bases: 5. This CDR3 is CASSLTGGPPETQYF. DNA for the CDR3: TGTGCCAGCAGCTTAACGGGAGGGCCTCCAGAGACCCAGTACTTC.

CDR3 in DNA: TGCGCCAGCAGCTTGGGGTTCGGGGACAGTAGACAAGAGACCCAGTACTTC. Amino acid sequence: CASSLGFGDSRQETQYF. V and J are TRBV5-1 and TRBJ2-5; 7 bases match TRBD1. The germline CDR1 and CDR2 sequences are SGHRS and YFSETQ. The CDR3 covers 17 residues. Trimming took 0 bases from V and 2 from J; bases not matched to a gene: 10.

The V gene is TRBV30, the J gene TRBJ1-4; tentatively, D is TRBD1 (5 bases). The CDR3 totals 14 residues. V gave up 2 bases and J gave up 12 bases, with 19 bases separating them. The germline gives CDR1 GTSNPN, CDR2 SVGIG (reference sequence). CDR3 DNA: TGTGCCTGGAGTCGGGACTCAAGAATGAACGAACTGTTTTTT. It encodes CAWSRDSRMNELFF.

The genes are TRBV2 and TRBJ2-3, with 7 positions matching TRBD2. J gave up 2 bases and V 7 bases, and 12 bases lay outside the gene matches. This CDR3 comprises 16 residues. Germline V CDR1 and CDR2: SNHLY, FYNNEI. The CDR3 loop reads CASMIALAVLTDTQYF. DNA of the CDR3: TGTGCCAGCATGATCGCGCTAGCGGTCCTCACAGATACGCAGTATTTT.

J is TRBJ2-1 and V is TRBV5-1; 8 nucleotides agree with TRBD2. The CDR3 is 15 amino acids. The J segment lost 0 bases and the V segment lost 5 bases, leaving 4 bases of the junction unmatched. From germline, CDR1 is SGHRS and CDR2 YFSETQ. The CDR3 nucleotides are TGCGCCAGCAGACAAACTAGCGGCTCCTACAATGAGCAGTTCTTC. The encoded protein is CASRQTSGSYNEQFF. Full variable domain (rest looked up from reference TRBV5-1 and TRBJ2-1): KAGVTQTPRYLIKTRGQQVTLSCSPISGHRSVSWYQQTPGQGLQFLFEYFSETQRNKGNFPGRFSGRQFSNSRSEMNVSTLELGDSALYLCASRQTSGSYNEQFFGPGTRLTVL.

The rearrangement joins TRBV5-4 to TRBJ1-6; D is ambiguous. This CDR3 contains 14 residues. From germline, CDR1 is SGHNT and CDR2 YYREEE (reference sequence). V shed 4 bases and J shed 7 bases, with 12 bases lying between them. The CDR3, as DNA: TGTGCCAGCAGCCCCTCGGGTCCCAATTCACCCCTCCACTTT. Translation: CASSPSGPNSPLHF.